This TCR beta chain stems from a study of shared clonotypes between healthy human individuals (TCRdb year 2020). Broadly, across the study: The cohort comprised a couple of women and a few men aged 18 to 49 years. For each donor, three plates each were used for CD4 naive and CD4 memory, two plates were used for CD8 naive, and one plate was used for CD8 memory. The study deeply sequenced blood TCR repertoires of several healthy adults to estimate repertoire size and the extent of clonotype sharing between individuals. To increase sequencing depth and limit assay-specific biases, different laboratories used diverse techniques to prepare libraries and sequence TCR repertoires. Each donor's leukapheresis produced roughly between roughly 0.85 and 9.5 billion PBMCs. General study outcomes and caveats: Because the study included a small number of donors, the genetic and exposure-history diversity represented was limited. Even with the large sequencing depth, rarefaction of the sorted-subset datasets indicated that sequencing was incomplete. Only blood was sampled, and tissue TCR repertoires likely differ from those in blood. Higher generation probabilities were observed for clonotypes shared by all four sorted-subset donors than for non-shared clonotypes. When four donors were compared, the shared fraction of clonotypes was about 5% for naive CD4, less than 4% for naive CD8, 2% to 2.5% for memory CD4, and 0.4% for memory CD8. Estimated clonotype richness was generally larger for naive than for memory subsets. Pairwise subsampling led to the expectation that sequencing depth would affect the degree of clonotype sharing among donors.

Using the deep immunoSEQ assay, multiplex PCR amplified TCR CDR3 regions from genomic DNA. For each cell subset, the extracted genomic DNA was distributed evenly across all wells of several immunoSEQ 96-well plates, and each plate served as one replicate. For sorted subsets, roughly 200 ng of genomic DNA, equivalent to 25,000 to 35,000 T cell genomes, went into each replicate PCR. Purified libraries were quantified with a Qubit 3.0 fluorometer, sized on a Bioanalyzer 2100, and re-quantified with the KAPA Library Quantification kit. A separate single-read 150-cycle Illumina NextSeq 550 flow cell was used to sequence each immunoSEQ 96-well plate. Concerning the study's data processing: Because the immunoSEQ output held only junctional sequences and lacked quality scores, the filtering could not match the filtering applied to full-length reads. Sequences were annotated with PyIR, a Python wrapper for IgBLAST v1.9, and V/J genes and CDR3 were assigned using IMGT germline references. Reads with weak V/J assignments (E-value above 1e-6), missing CDR3, stop codons, out-of-frame junctions, or ambiguous translated residues were removed. V3J clonotypes were defined by identical inferred V gene, J gene, and CDR3 amino acid sequence. Percentage overlap between repertoires was computed as shared unique clonotypes divided by the size of the smaller repertoire. Richness of each repertoire was evaluated using RTK rarefaction, the Chao1 estimator, and Recon v2.1 estimates of unobserved clonotypes. For all TCRbeta clonotypes obtained by the gDNA method from several donors, generation probabilities were computed with OLGA. Imported from immuneACCESS, the table was reduced by TCRdb to in-frame sequences with V and J called. These copies leave out some clones; in studies compared against another copy, an unresolved V gene accounts for under half, and the cause of the remainder is not known. From that table come the V and J calls and clone size; the DNA was used to work out D and trimming. A total of some 2,500,000 clones appear in this sample, under 95% of them only once. The top ten clones comprise approximately 0.39% of the sample.

Comment on this clone: No cognate antigen has been identified for it. Base qualities are not recorded, but no much larger clone differs from it by a single base. Other DNA sequences in the sample encode the same CDR3.

The germline V gene (reference sequence) supplies CDR1 LNHNV and CDR2 YYDKDF. The CDR3, cysteine through phenylalanine, is 13 amino acids long. Only the CDR3 portion is preserved as DNA: 39 bases, with reading frame beginning at the first base. Cut back by 0 bases and 3 bases, the V and J ends lie 4 bases apart. The donors were healthy, HIV-negative adults with no recently reported acute infections or vaccinations. Every donor was a Caucasian adult residing in Nashville, Tennessee, USA. CD4+ T cells were enriched by magnetic negative selection, after which naive cells were positively selected on CD45RA and the negative fraction was taken as the memory subset. After blood collection by leukapheresis, PBMCs were isolated using Ficoll-Histopaque density gradient centrifugation and then cryopreserved in the vapor phase of liquid nitrogen. Analytical flow cytometry was used to check the purity and quantity of every magnetically sorted T cell population. Genomic DNA was isolated from each sorted fraction and quantified by UV absorbance on a Nanodrop 2000c.

The receptor was isolated from a man younger than 30 in good health. Some clones in this sample may be carry-over from other donors' samples. The rearranged segments are TRBV15 and TRBJ2-3, with the D gene uncertain. The sequenced sample was naive CD4+ T cells from PBMCs. In light of the paper, this sample's cell subset or site label describes: CD45RA+ positively selected. DNA sequence: TGTGCCACCAGCAGAGAGGGGACAGATACGCAGTATTTT. The encoded protein is CATSREGTDTQYF.